This T cell receptor (beta chain) was recorded in a study of cytotoxic CD8 clonotypes in ibrutinib-treated CLL. Across the whole study: For this cohort, patients were ten to twelve relapsed/refractory and some 15 treatment-naive, while fewer than 18 were IGHV unmutated. Response samples were obtained once patients had received a median about 11 months of treatment, range 6 to 36.

As concerns this clone: The antigen is not known.

Notes on the study in general: Clonality was elevated at ibrutinib response and had returned toward baseline at progression.

Generated by immunoSEQ multiplex PCR, the TCRdb table keeps only in-frame clones and is missing some. The sample lists hundreds of thousands of clones, about 77% occurring once. Here the sequenced sample was PBMCs, taken before ibrutinib treatment. The clonotype originates from a human donor with chronic lymphocytic leukemia.

CDR3 sequence: CASSTRTSGRAEQYF. For the CDR3, the DNA is TGTGCCAGCAGTACCAGGACTAGCGGGAGGGCCGAGCAGTACTTC. This rearrangement joins TRBV28 to TRBJ2-7, with 15 positions matching TRBD2. From germline, CDR1 is MDHEN and CDR2 SYDVKM. The CDR3 is 15 amino acids. Trimming removed 5 bases from V and 6 bases from J; junction bases left unmatched: 5.